The present T cell receptor (beta chain) was sequenced within a study of tumor and adjacent non-tumor tissue in lung cancer. About this clonotype itself: The junction departs from germline at one end; a sequencing error may be responsible.

This CDR3 region has 16 residues. Germline V gene lookup returns CDR1 KGHDR and CDR2 SFDVKD. A modified ARM-PCR protocol with three rounds of nested PCR amplified TCRbeta. TCRdb passed the multiplex PCR reads through MiXCR, listing each CDR3 protein once. The sample yields around 66,000 distinct CDR3 sequences, about three quarters seen once. RNA was extracted from bulk tissue without any cell sorting. The genes are TRBV24-1 and TRBJ1-5; unclear D gene. This receptor was identified in a man in his 60s with non-small cell lung cancer. Specimen: lung tumor tissue. CDR3 nucleotides: TGTGCCACCAGTGACTCCGGACGGGGAAGCAATCAGCACCAGTATTTC. Translating gives CATSDSGRGSNQHQYF.